One and the same sample provided the 21 T cell receptor beta chains below, sequenced in a study of T cell responses to AZD1222 COVID-19 vaccine. Profiling relied on immunoSEQ multiplex PCR, and the TCRdb table lists in-frame clones only, not all of them. The sample records about 56,000 clones, less than 90% being singletons. Sample: peripheral blood, taken 28 days after the second AZD1222 dose. These receptors originate from an adult who received the AZD1222 COVID-19 vaccine.

The chain is built from TRBV4-1 and TRBJ2-5; 9 bases agree with TRBD1. Germline values: CDR1 MGHRA, CDR2 YSYEKL. CDR3 size: 16 residues. V was clipped by 3 bases and J by 4 bases; unmatched bases: 9. The CDR3 region has the DNA TGCGCCAGCAGCCATGGCCGGGACAGGGCGGGAGAGACCCAGTACTTC. This sequence encodes CASSHGRDRAGETQYF.

The chain combines TRBV29-1 with TRBJ2-1; TRBD2 aligns across 10 bases. The junction had 5 bases not matched to a gene; V was cut back by 6 bases and J by 3 bases. CDR3 length equals 14 residues. Germline V gene sequence: CDR1 SQVTM, CDR2 ANQGSEA. The CDR3 nucleotides are TGCAGCGTGGATAGCGGGGGGTTCTACAATGAGCAGTTCTTC. The encoded protein is CSVDSGGFYNEQFF.

The chain recombines TRBV5-8 with TRBJ2-5, with 11 positions matching TRBD2. The CDR3 is made up of 14 amino acids. V shed 4 bases and J 4 bases; nucleotides not matched to a gene: 3. CDR1 and CDR2 from the germline V gene are SGHTS and YDEGEE. The CDR3 DNA follows: TGTGCCAGCAGCCCGGGACTAGCGGTAGAGACCCAGTACTTC. It codes for CASSPGLAVETQYF.

The chain links TRBV2 to TRBJ2-7; D possibly corresponds to TRBD1 (5 bases). Germline CDR1 is SNHLY and CDR2 is FYNNEI. This CDR3 is 13 amino acids long. The V gene lost 6 bases and the J gene lost 3 bases, with 12 bases spanning the gap. CDR3 nucleotide sequence: TGTGCCAGCAGACAGGACGGCAACTACGAGCAGTACTTC. Residues: CASRQDGNYEQYF.

This rearrangement joins TRBV20-1 to TRBJ1-1, with unresolved D. The V end lost 3 bases, the J end lost 5 bases, and 7 bases lay between the germline ends. Per the germline V gene, CDR1 is DFQATT and CDR2 is SNEGSKA (reference sequence). CDR3 length: 11 residues. DNA for the CDR3: TGCAGTGCTAGGACTTTGACTGAAGCTTTCTTT. It specifies CSARTLTEAFF.

This clone was observed a handful of times. The V gene is TRBV28, the J gene TRBJ2-1, with TRBD1 matching over 7 bases. The germline V gene encodes CDR1 MDHEN and CDR2 SYDVKM. Trimming cost V 5 bases and J 2 bases; bases outside gene matches: 9. The CDR3 totals 16 residues. The CDR3 nucleotides are TGTGCCAGCAGTGCCTTACAGGGGCTCCCCTACAATGAGCAGTTCTTC. This encodes CASSALQGLPYNEQFF. The complete variable domain, with remaining parts taken from reference TRBV28 and TRBJ2-1, reads DVKVTQSSRYLVKRTGEKVFLECVQDMDHENMFWYRQDPGLGLRLIYFSYDVKMKEKGDIPEGYSVSREKKERFSLILESASTNQTSMYLCASSALQGLPYNEQFFGPGTRLTVL.

The V gene is TRBV4-2, the J gene TRBJ2-7; D gene uncertain. Germline lookup yields CDR1 LGHNA and CDR2 YNFKEQ. The CDR3 totals 12 residues. Trimming removed 1 base at V and 1 base at J, with 2 bases between. CDR3 sequence (DNA): TGTGCCAGCAGCCAAGGTTCCTACGAGCAGTACTTC. It codes for CASSQGSYEQYF.

This clone has just one count. The chain joins TRBV23-1 to TRBJ2-3; maybe TRBD2 (6 bases). TRBV23-1 is reported as an ORF; its role is uncertain. Trimming took off 0 bases at V and 2 bases at J, with 15 bases between the two ends. The CDR3 loop spans 17 amino acids. The CDR3: CASSQSLRGGNTDTQYF. For the CDR3, the DNA is TGCGCCAGCAGTCAATCCCTGAGGGGCGGGAACACAGATACGCAGTATTTT.

The chain recombines TRBV28 with TRBJ1-2, with D possibly TRBD1 on 6 matching bases. Germline CDR1 and CDR2: MDHEN and SYDVKM. Trimming left V 5 bases short and J 0 bases short, with 13 bases between. This CDR3 has 15 amino acids. DNA for the CDR3: TGTGCCAGCAGTGTAGGACAGCGAGCTAACTATGGCTACACCTTC. Encoded protein: CASSVGQRANYGYTF.

In this sample, this clone turned up once. The V and J genes are TRBV30 and TRBJ1-5; D might be TRBD1 (6 bases). Trimming shortened V by 0 bases and J by 9 bases, and 15 bases separated the two germline ends. The germline gives CDR1 GTSNPN, CDR2 SVGIG (reference sequence). The CDR3 spans 14 residues. In DNA form, the CDR3 reads TGTGCCTGGAGTGTATCGGGGGGGCTCAGGCCCCAGCATTTT. Translating gives CAWSVSGGLRPQHF. Looking up the rest from reference TRBV30 and TRBJ1-5 gives the full variable domain: SQTIHQWPATLVQPVGSPLSLECTVEGTSNPNLYWYRQAAGRGLQLLFYSVGIGQISSEVPQNLSASRPQDRQFILSSKKLLLSDSGFYLCAWSVSGGLRPQHFGDGTRLSIL.

A few counts support this clone. The chain combines TRBV28 with TRBJ2-3; 8 nucleotides line up with TRBD1. This CDR3 contains 14 residues. Germline CDR1 is MDHEN and CDR2 is SYDVKM. J lost 7 bases, V lost 7 bases, and 10 bases had no gene match. The CDR3, as DNA: TGTGCCAGCACCCAAGGACAGGGTGTAAATACGCAGTATTTT. Translating gives CASTQGQGVNTQYF.

This chain links TRBV4-1 with TRBJ1-1; TRBD1 might be the D (5 bases). This CDR3 is 13 amino acids long. V was shortened by 1 base and J by 6 bases, with 9 bases between the two germline ends. In germline, CDR1 is MGHRA, CDR2 YSYEKL. The CDR3 spells CASSQAQGPEAFF. CDR3 DNA sequence: TGCGCCAGCAGCCAAGCGCAGGGCCCTGAAGCTTTCTTT.

This CDR3 is CASSPLSYEQYF. The CDR3 coding sequence is TGTGCCAGCAGTCCACTCTCCTACGAGCAGTACTTC. The J gene is TRBJ2-7, the V gene TRBV2; D not certain. The CDR3 is 12 amino acids. Germline loops: CDR1 SNHLY, CDR2 FYNNEI. With 5 bases removed from V and 0 bases from J, the gap between germline ends came to 5 bases.

This sequence joins TRBV27 and TRBJ1-4, with 7 bases fitting TRBD1. V dropped 4 bases and J dropped 6; count of bases not matched to a gene: 8. The CDR3 contains 15 residues. Germline loops: CDR1 MNHEY, CDR2 SMNVEV (reference sequence). Here the CDR3 reads CASSYRQGFYEKLFF. DNA for the CDR3: TGTGCCAGCAGTTATCGACAGGGCTTCTATGAAAAACTGTTTTTT.

CDR3 sequence (DNA): TGTGCCAGCAGCCAAGTGGGGGGTAATCAGCCCCAGCATTTT. It is translated as CASSQVGGNQPQHF. This chain links TRBV4-2 with TRBJ1-5; maybe TRBD1 (5 bases). V was clipped by 1 base and J by 4 bases, with 8 bases between them. Germline V gives CDR1 LGHNA, CDR2 YNFKEQ. This CDR3 has 14 amino acids.

The chain recombines TRBV5-1 with TRBJ2-1; tentatively, D is TRBD1 or TRBD2 (5 bases each). V lost 4 bases and J lost 6, with 14 bases in between. Germline values: CDR1 SGHRS, CDR2 YFSETQ. This CDR3 region has 14 residues. For the CDR3, the DNA is TGCGCCAGCAGCCGGAACTTTGGGGGCAATGAGCAGTTCTTC. This translates into CASSRNFGGNEQFF.

The chain employs TRBV10-1 and TRBJ1-1; D is unclear. Germline V gives CDR1 WNHNN, CDR2 SYGVQD (reference sequence). This CDR3 has 16 residues. The germline V and J ends were trimmed by 6 bases and 4 bases, with 21 bases remaining between them. The CDR3 here is CASRDPPGRLGTEAFF. CDR3 DNA sequence: TGCGCCAGCAGGGACCCTCCGGGCAGATTAGGCACTGAAGCTTTCTTT.

The chain links TRBV4-3 to TRBJ2-2; the D gene is possibly TRBD1 (5 bases). V was pared by 1 base and J by 5 bases, with 20 bases between. The CDR3 loop spans 18 amino acids. Germline CDR1 reads LGHNA; CDR2 reads YSLEER. DNA of the CDR3: TGCGCCAGCAGCCAAGTCCCTCAGGACACCGCCCGGACCGGGGAGCTGTTTTTT. Translating gives CASSQVPQDTARTGELFF.

Details on this clone: The junction departs from the called germline gene at one end, perhaps through a read error. The chain carries TRBV7-7 and TRBJ2-3; 10 nucleotides match TRBD1. The CDR3 runs 15 residues. Germline V gene lookup returns CDR1 SSHAT and CDR2 FNYEAQ (reference sequence). The CDR3 sequence is CASSFGTGVGDTQYF. In DNA, the CDR3 is TGTGCTAGCAGCTTTGGGACAGGGGTCGGAGATACGCAGTATTTT.

The rearrangement joins TRBV10-3 to TRBJ1-1, with D possibly matching TRBD1 (5 bases). V shed 3 bases and J shed 4 bases, with 15 bases lying between them. Germline CDR1 and CDR2: ENHRY and SYGVKD. This CDR3 comprises 15 residues. CDR3 sequence: CAISDVGRGATEAFF. Written as DNA, the CDR3 is TGTGCCATCAGTGATGTTGGAAGGGGCGCCACTGAAGCTTTCTTT.

The J gene is TRBJ2-5, the V gene TRBV7-9, with a weak D call TRBD2 (7 bases). Deletions cut 2 bases from V and 4 bases from J, with 11 bases between. Germline CDR1 SEHNR, CDR2 FQNEAQ (reference sequence). The CDR3 consists of 14 residues. CDR3 sequence reads: CASSLRAGAETQYF. The CDR3 DNA sequence: TGTGCCAGCAGCTTACGGGCGGGGGCAGAGACCCAGTACTTC.